This record covers a single T cell receptor beta chain. What it binds is unknown. The CDR3 end shows no conserved phenylalanine or tryptophan, and so a read error is likely. TCRdb processed the reads anew with MiXCR; each CDR3 protein has one entry. The table includes fewer than 950,000 distinct CDR3 sequences, 32% detected once. This sample stems from a study of T cell repertoires in cytomegalovirus infection. V was shortened by 3 bases and J by 4 bases, with 15 bases between the two germline ends. The CDR3 loop spans 15 amino acids. Germline CDR1 reads LNHDA; CDR2 reads SQIVND (reference sequence). The chain recombines TRBV19 with TRBJ1-1, with a weak D call TRBD1 (6 bases). The sequence derives from a human donor in good health (CMV status not recorded). Some clones in this sample may be carry-over from other donors' samples. The sequencing here drew on cultured CD8+ T cells from PBMCs, taken from culture after CMV antigen stimulation. CDR3 protein: CASSIQEGVGTEAFS. CDR3 bases: TGTGCCAGTAGTATTCAAGAGGGGGTCGGCACTGAAGCTTTCTCT.